A selection of T cell receptor beta chains follows, all from one sample in a study of blood T cell repertoires in COVID-19. TCRdb keeps only in-frame clones here, not all; method: immunoSEQ multiplex PCR. The data show about 140,000 clones, with about 80% seen just once and 1.6% held by the top ten. The specimen sequenced was PBMCs or T cells enriched from blood (not recorded which). The receptor set was obtained from a woman in her late teens or twenties who had been exposed to COVID-19. Each CDR3 is given with its conserved first and last residue. The D gene is left open where the match is weak. Not every row has a clone size; where given, it reads once, few, many or a size class.

TRBV20-1	NA	TRBD1	TRBJ1-1	CSASRRGLLNTEAFF	TGCAGTGCTAGTCGCAGGGGGCTATTGAACACTGAAGCTTTCTTT
TRBV7-6	NA	NA	TRBJ1-1	CASSLGQITEAFF	TGTGCCAGCAGCTTAGGGCAGATCACTGAAGCTTTCTTT
TRBV4-1	few	NA	TRBJ2-6	CASSQGATDSGANVLTF	TGCGCCAGCAGCCAAGGCGCTACCGACTCTGGGGCCAACGTCCTGACTTTC
TRBV7-9	NA	NA	TRBJ1-1	CASSWGLGAFF	TGTGCCAGCAGCTGGGGCCTGGGGGCTTTCTTT
TRBV2	NA	TRBD1	TRBJ1-5	CASDTGGGGNQPQHF	TGTGCCAGCGATACAGGGGGAGGTGGCAATCAGCCCCAGCATTTT
TRBV14	NA	TRBD2	TRBJ2-3	CASSTRVAGGPSRNTQYF	TGTGCCAGCAGCACCCGAGTAGCGGGAGGGCCGTCGCGGAATACGCAGTATTTT
TRBV27	NA	TRBD1	TRBJ1-3	CASSPSGQLFGNTIYF	TGTGCCAGCAGTCCATCGGGACAGTTATTTGGAAACACCATATATTTT
TRBV20-1	NA	NA	TRBJ2-3	CSASVVGIGSTQYF	TGCAGTGCTAGTGTTGTCGGGATCGGTTCCACGCAGTATTTT
TRBV5-5	NA	TRBD1	TRBJ1-4	CASSLAGQGAGNEKLFF	TGTGCCAGCAGCTTGGCGGGACAGGGGGCTGGGAATGAAAAACTGTTTTTT
TRBV19	NA	TRBD2	TRBJ2-1	CASSILAASGYNEQFF	TGTGCCAGTAGTATTCTTGCGGCTAGCGGGTACAATGAGCAGTTCTTC
TRBV18	NA	NA	TRBJ2-5	CASSQNRDKETQYF	TGTGCCAGCTCACAAAACAGGGATAAAGAGACCCAGTACTTC
TRBV3-1/TRBV3-2	NA	NA	TRBJ1-2	CASSRGQGVVEGYTF	TGTGCCAGCAGCCGTGGGCAAGGGGTGGTGGAAGGCTACACCTTC
TRBV28	NA	TRBD1	TRBJ2-1	CASSTLGQGAFNEQFF	TGTGCCAGCAGTACACTGGGACAGGGGGCTTTTAATGAGCAGTTCTTC
TRBV11-2	NA	NA	TRBJ1-1	CASSLEERGNTEAFF	TGTGCCAGCAGCTTAGAAGAACGGGGAAACACTGAAGCTTTCTTT
TRBV11-2	once	NA	TRBJ2-1	CASSSRIRRTKTYNEQFF	TGTGCCAGCAGCTCGCGGATCCGGAGGACTAAAACCTACAATGAGCAGTTCTTC